The rows below give T cell receptor beta chains drawn from one sample of a study of neurological immune-mediated disorders. One entry per CDR3 protein results from TCRdb running MiXCR on the 5' RACE reads. Of more than 45,000 distinct CDR3 sequences listed, roughly 3.5% are singletons. Sequencing input: PBMCs. Receptors originate from a man aged 30 to 39 with multiple sclerosis. Each CDR3 is given with its conserved first and last residue. Each record gives: clone size, J gene, V gene, D gene, CDR3 DNA, CDR3 protein. A D gene is named only where the DNA matches it firmly. Rows give clone size only sometimes, using once, few, many, or a class for an expanded clone.

few TRBJ1-1 TRBV15 NA TGTGCCACCAGCAGACAGAGGCAGGGGAAGACTGAAGCTTTCTTT CATSRQRQGKTEAFF
many TRBJ1-1 TRBV5-1 NA TGCGCCAGCAGCTTGGAGGGTCTGAACACTGAAGCTTTCTTT CASSLEGLNTEAFF
few TRBJ1-1 TRBV3-1 NA TGTGCCAGCAGCCAAGTTGGATACAGAGGGACTGAAGCTTTCTTT CASSQVGYRGTEAFF
many TRBJ1-1 TRBV7-3 NA TGTGCCAGCAGCTTAACGGGAAGGAACACTGAAGCTTTCTTT CASSLTGRNTEAFF
many TRBJ1-6 TRBV25-1 NA TGTGCCAGCAAGGGGATCCAACTTACGAATAATTCACCCCTCCACTTT CASKGIQLTNNSPLHF
many TRBJ1-1 TRBV20-1 NA TGCAGTGCTAGAGCTAACAGCCAGGGTGAAGCTTTCTTT CSARANSQGEAFF
many TRBJ2-3 TRBV7-3 NA TGTGCCAGCAGCCGTGTGAGGGGGGGGGCAGATACGCAGTATTTT CASSRVRGGADTQYF
many TRBJ2-7 TRBV7-2 NA TGTGCCAGCAGCTTAGGACCCCGGACACTAGCCTACGAGCAGTACTTC CASSLGPRTLAYEQYF
many TRBJ1-1 TRBV5-1 TRBD1 TGCGCCAGCCAACAGGGGCCCATGAACACTGAAGCTTTCTTT CASQQGPMNTEAFF
many TRBJ1-2 TRBV3-1 TRBD1 TGTGCCAGCACATTTTCCCCCGGGACAGTGAGCTTCTATGGCTACACCTTC CASTFSPGTVSFYGYTF
many TRBJ2-7 TRBV29-1 NA TGCAGCGTTGCACAGAGCTCCTACGAGCAGTACTTC CSVAQSSYEQYF
many TRBJ2-1 TRBV3-1 TRBD1 TGTGCCAGCAGCCCGACCGGGACAGCGTTAAGGGCCTACAATGAGCAGTTCTTC CASSPTGTALRAYNEQFF
many TRBJ1-6 TRBV20-1 NA TGCAGTGCTAGAGATTGGGGGTTTCATAATTCACCCCTCCACTTT CSARDWGFHNSPLHF
many TRBJ2-1 TRBV15 TRBD1 TGTGCCACCAGCAGAGATAAAACCGACAGGGACGAGCAGTTCTTC CATSRDKTDRDEQFF
many TRBJ2-1 TRBV7-9 NA TGTGCCAGCAGCCAGTCTAGGGGCGATGAGCAGTTCTTC CASSQSRGDEQFF
many TRBJ1-1 TRBV27 NA TGTGCCGCTGGACGCAACATGAACACTGAAGCTTTCTTT CAAGRNMNTEAFF
many TRBJ1-5 TRBV5-1 TRBD1 TGCGCCAGCAGCTTGGCCAGGGGGCAGCCCCAGCATTTT CASSLARGQPQHF
many TRBJ2-7 TRBV5-1 TRBD2 TGCGCCAGCAGCCCTAGCGGACTTTCCTACGAGCAGTACTTC CASSPSGLSYEQYF
many TRBJ2-1 TRBV20-1 TRBD2 TGCAGCGCTAGCGGGACTCACAATGAGCAGTTCTTC CSASGTHNEQFF
NA TRBJ2-5 TRBV20-1 NA TGCAGTGCAGCCCCGGGCCCAACCCACGAGACCCAGTACTTC CSAAPGPTHETQYF
many TRBJ2-2 TRBV20-1 TRBD2 TGCAGTGCTTGGAGACTAGCGGGCTTCACCGGGGAGCTGTTTTTT CSAWRLAGFTGELFF
many TRBJ2-5 TRBV12-3/TRBV12-4 NA TGTGCCAGCAACCCGACAGGTGAATTACAAGAGACCCAGTACTTC CASNPTGELQETQYF
many TRBJ1-3 TRBV29-1 NA TGCAGCGTTGAGGGTATTAGTGGAAACACCATATATTTT CSVEGISGNTIYF
few TRBJ2-2 TRBV5-1 NA TGCGCCAGCAGCTTGCGGTGGGACGGGGAGCTGTTTTTT CASSLRWDGELFF
many TRBJ2-5 TRBV7-9 TRBD2 TGTGCCAGCAGCTCCTGGACTAGCGGGAGTCCAGAGACCCAGTACTTC CASSSWTSGSPETQYF
few TRBJ2-5 TRBV12-3/TRBV12-4 TRBD2 TGTGCCAGCACTGCCGGGCTAGCGGGGGGAAGAGAGACCCAGTACTTC CASTAGLAGGRETQYF
many TRBJ2-3 TRBV10-3 TRBD1 TGTGCCATCAGGGAAGGACAGGTTAGCACAGATACGCAGTATTTT CAIREGQVSTDTQYF
many TRBJ1-1 TRBV6-1 NA TGTGCCAGCAGTATACAGGGGAACACTGAAGCTTTCTTT CASSIQGNTEAFF
NA TRBJ1-3 TRBV9 NA TGTGCCAGCAGCGTAGCTGGCGAACACACCATATATTTT CASSVAGEHTIYF
many TRBJ2-7 TRBV5-1 TRBD2 TGCGCCAGCAGCCGGTATCTAGCGGGATTTGACGAGCAGTACTTC CASSRYLAGFDEQYF
few TRBJ1-5 TRBV28 TRBD1 TGTGCCAGCAGTTCATCCGGGACAGGGGGCAATCAGCCCCAGAATTTT CASSSSGTGGNQPQNF
many TRBJ1-2 TRBV20-1 NA TGCAGTGCTAGCCTGGAAAACTATGGCTACACCTTC CSASLENYGYTF
many TRBJ2-7 TRBV5-1 NA TGCGCCAGCAGGTTGGGGACTTCCAGCTCCTACGAGCAGTACTTC CASRLGTSSSYEQYF
many TRBJ1-1 TRBV15 NA TGTGCCACCGGGGCCGTGAACACTGAAGCTTTCTTT CATGAVNTEAFF
many TRBJ1-1 TRBV13 TRBD1 TGTGCCAGCAGCTCGAGGACAGGGAACACTGAAGCTTTCTTT CASSSRTGNTEAFF
many TRBJ2-2 TRBV7-3 NA TGTGCCAGCAGCTTATTACCGCGCGACGGGGAGCTGTTTTTT CASSLLPRDGELFF
many TRBJ2-1 TRBV6-5 TRBD1 TGTGCCAGCAGTTACTCCGGAAACAGGGGGAATGAGCAGTTCTTC CASSYSGNRGNEQFF
many TRBJ2-1 TRBV29-1 TRBD1 TGCAGCGTTTGGGACAGTGGGTACAATGAGCAGTTCTTC CSVWDSGYNEQFF